This T cell receptor beta chain was documented in a study of blood T cells in healthy people across ages. Study context: About one barcoded beta molecule per two T cells came from capture by template switching. Study-wide results and limits: With donor CMV status unknown, expanded clonotype changes were possibly confounded.

Primed by a sample-barcoded 5' primer and a J-beta primer mix, a second PCR proceeded for about 7 to 12 cycles. TCRdb fed the 5' RACE reads into MiXCR, producing one record per CDR3 protein. The data show about 640,000 distinct CDR3 sequences, roughly 58% seen once. As to this clonotype: What it recognizes is unknown.

The TCR was taken from a man aged 55 to 70 in good health. The source material was blood.

The CDR3 sequence is CASWGGGQTRTQYF. As DNA, the CDR3 is TGTGCCAGCTGGGGGGGGGGCCAAACAAGGACCCAGTACTTC. The chain is built from TRBV3-1 and TRBJ2-5; a possible D gene is TRBD2 (7 bases). Germline CDR1 and CDR2: LGHDT and YNNKEL (reference sequence). This CDR3 is built from 14 residues. The V end lost 8 bases, the J end lost 7 bases, and 20 bases lay between the germline ends.